Listed here are 32 T cell receptor beta chains from one sample, sequenced in a study of cytomegalovirus exposure and HLA in healthy donors. Some clones are missing from TCRdb's copy, which holds only in-frame ones; the method was immunoSEQ multiplex PCR. The repertoire holds over 200,000 clones, around 90% seen once, with less than 0.4% in the top ten. The sample taken for sequencing was PBMCs. Receptor source: a woman between 18 and 29 years old in good health and CMV-seronegative.

CDR3 in amino acids: CASSPESGGEGTEAFF. CDR3 bases: TGTGCCAGCTCACCCGAATCGGGGGGGGAAGGCACTGAAGCTTTCTTT. V usage is TRBV18 and J usage is TRBJ1-1; D is perhaps TRBD1 (5 bases). Trimming removed 3 bases from V and 4 bases from J, with 18 bases in between. Germline assignment: CDR1 KGHSH and CDR2 LQKENI. The CDR3 consists of 16 residues. Full variable domain (rest looked up from reference TRBV18 and TRBJ1-1): NAGVMQNPRHLVRRRGQEARLRCSPMKGHSHVYWYRQLPEEGLKFMVYLQKENIIDESGMPKERFSAEFPKEGPSILRIQQVVRGDSAAYFCASSPESGGEGTEAFFGQGTRLTVV.

This clone was counted a single time. The chain recombines TRBV9 with TRBJ2-7; D is uncertain. The CDR3 is 15 residues long. Germline V gene data show CDR1 as SGDLS and CDR2 as YYNGEE. V lost 0 bases and J lost 0, with 10 bases in between. The CDR3 bases are TGTGCCAGCAGCGTAGGAGGCGGAAACTCCTACGAGCAGTACTTC. Its translation: CASSVGGGNSYEQYF.

The chain couples TRBV9 to TRBJ1-1; possible D gene TRBD1, 6 bases. This CDR3 spans 14 amino acids. Deletions cut 4 bases from V and 1 base from J, with 11 bases between. Looked up from germline, CDR1 is SGDLS and CDR2 is YYNGEE. CDR3 nucleotides: TGTGCCAGCAGCCCCCAGACAGGGAACACTGAAGCTTTCTTT. Translated, it gives CASSPQTGNTEAFF.

This chain connects TRBV6-5 to TRBJ1-1; tentative D call: TRBD1 (5 bases). Germline CDR1 and CDR2: MNHEY and SVGAGI. This CDR3 has 13 amino acids. V lost 7 bases, J lost 7 bases, and 16 bases lay in between. CDR3 sequence reads: CASNPGRGSEAFF. In DNA, the CDR3 is TGTGCCAGCAACCCCGGAAGGGGTAGTGAAGCTTTCTTT.

V is TRBV7-9 and J is TRBJ2-3; D ambiguous. CDR1 and CDR2 from the germline V gene are SEHNR and FQNEAQ (reference sequence). This CDR3 has 14 amino acids. V was trimmed by 4 bases and J by 0 bases, leaving 8 bases between them. The CDR3 DNA reads TGTGCCAGCAGCTATCCGACTAGCACAGATACGCAGTATTTT. Translated: CASSYPTSTDTQYF.

This clone appeared a single time. The V call is TRBV19, the J call TRBJ2-7; D unclear. Trimming stripped 2 bases from V and 2 bases from J, with 10 bases between. In germline, CDR1 is LNHDA, CDR2 SQIVND (reference sequence). The CDR3 spans 14 residues. The CDR3 DNA is TGTGCCAGTAGTATATACCAACAGACCTACGAGCAGTACTTC. Its protein is CASSIYQQTYEQYF.

The chain joins TRBV7-6 to TRBJ1-1; D gene ambiguous. Trimming took off 0 bases at V and 5 bases at J, with 7 bases between the two ends. The CDR3 extends over 13 amino acids. Germline-derived CDR1 and CDR2 are SGHVS and FNYEAQ. CDR3 bases: TGTGCCAGCAGCTTAGCGCCGGGAACTGAAGCTTTCTTT. It translates to CASSLAPGTEAFF.

This clone was observed once. V and J are TRBV18 and TRBJ1-1; TRBD1 matches 8 bases. V lost 6 bases, J lost 4 bases, and 10 bases stayed unmatched. CDR3 length: 15 residues. Germline CDR1 is KGHSH and CDR2 is LQKENI. The CDR3 loop is CASSIGQGGTTEAFF. CDR3 sequence (DNA): TGTGCCAGCTCTATCGGACAGGGTGGTACCACTGAAGCTTTCTTT.

This clone was detected a few times. The V and J genes are TRBV30 and TRBJ1-5; D perhaps matches TRBD1 (6 bases). Germline CDR1 GTSNPN, CDR2 SVGIG (reference sequence). The germline V and J ends were trimmed by 2 bases and 6 bases, with 14 bases remaining between them. The CDR3 totals 14 residues. Here the CDR3 DNA reads TGTGCCTGGAGTCCCACAGGGATCTTTCAGCCCCAGCATTTT. It yields the protein CAWSPTGIFQPQHF.

The chain carries TRBV5-4 and TRBJ2-1; 9 bases align to TRBD2. Germline V lookup: CDR1 SGHNT, CDR2 YYREEE (reference sequence). The CDR3 covers 16 residues. The junction had 10 bases not matched to a gene; V was cut back by 4 bases and J by 5 bases. The CDR3 DNA reads TGTGCCAGCAGCCCATCACTAGGCGGGGGGGACAATGAGCAGTTCTTC. Its translation is CASSPSLGGGDNEQFF.

The chain uses TRBV4-3 and TRBJ2-1; 9 bases agree with TRBD1. Trimming at V came to 2 bases and at J to 1 base, leaving 9 bases not matched to a gene. There are 18 residues in the CDR3. The germline V gene has CDR1 LGHNA and CDR2 YSLEER. CDR3 protein: CASSQHLPGTGSYNEQFF. CDR3 in DNA: TGCGCCAGCAGCCAACATCTTCCCGGGACAGGGTCCTACAATGAGCAGTTCTTC.

This chain links TRBV6-4 with TRBJ2-7; 7 nucleotides align to TRBD1. Germline V gene lookup returns CDR1 MRHNA and CDR2 SNTAGT. Trimming took 6 bases from V and 2 from J; bases not matched to a gene: 10. The CDR3 covers 15 residues. DNA for the CDR3: TGTGCCAGCAGATCTGAGGGACAGCACACCTACGAGCAGTACTTC. Translation: CASRSEGQHTYEQYF.

The DNA for the CDR3 is TGTGCCAGCAGCTCGACTAGCGGGGGGGCGTACCAAGAGACCCAGTACTTC. It translates to CASSSTSGGAYQETQYF. The chain has TRBV7-2 and TRBJ2-5, with 14 bases matching TRBD2. Germline values: CDR1 SGHTA, CDR2 FQGNSA. The CDR3 has 17 amino acids. V was pared by 4 bases and J by 0 bases, with 4 bases of the junction left unmatched.

The V and J genes are TRBV6-1 and TRBJ1-6, with unresolved D. CDR1 is MNHNS, CDR2 SASEGT, per germline. The CDR3 is made up of 14 amino acids. Between the trimmed V and J ends, which lost 3 bases and 3 bases, there was a span of 6 bases. CDR3 residues: CASSEAGYNSPLHF. For the CDR3, the DNA is TGTGCCAGCAGTGAGGCAGGCTATAATTCACCCCTCCACTTT.

The V gene is TRBV5-1, the J gene TRBJ2-5, with TRBD2 as a possible D gene (6 bases). V was pared by 5 bases and J by 3 bases, with 23 bases between. Germline CDR1 and CDR2: SGHRS and YFSETQ. The CDR3 has 17 residues. This chain's CDR3 is CASSETLGLPQKETQYF. The CDR3 DNA follows: TGCGCCAGCAGTGAGACCCTAGGACTACCACAAAAAGAGACCCAGTACTTC.

A word on this clone: One end of the junction is discordant with germline, which a read error may explain. CDR3 sequence: CASSQNPGQGGHTIYF. In DNA, the CDR3 is TGCGCCAGCAGCCAAAACCCGGGACAGGGTGGACACACCATATATTTT. This chain connects TRBV4-3 to TRBJ1-3, with 9 nucleotides matching TRBD1. CDR1 LGHNA and CDR2 YSLEER come from the germline V gene. The CDR3 is 16 residues long.

Worth noting for this clone: Germline and junction disagree at one end, which may indicate a read error. The rearrangement uses TRBV7-9 and TRBJ1-6; 8 positions match TRBD1. CDR3 size: 16 residues. Germline values: CDR1 SEHNR, CDR2 FQNEAQ (reference sequence). Written as DNA, the CDR3 is TGTGCCAGCACCTTAACAGGGGGAGCCAGCGCGACACCCCTCCACTTT. Translation: CASTLTGGASATPLHF.

V usage is TRBV29-1 and J usage is TRBJ1-2; 7 bases fit TRBD1. Germline CDR1 SQVTM, CDR2 ANQGSEA. The CDR3 runs 13 residues. V trimming: 3 bases; J trimming: 5 bases; junction bases outside the gene matches: 6. The DNA of the CDR3 is TGCAGCGTTGAGACGGGACAGTGGTATGGCTACACCTTC. This sequence encodes CSVETGQWYGYTF.

The chain has TRBV18 and TRBJ2-3, with a weak D call TRBD2 (6 bases). The CDR3 spans 16 residues. Germline CDR1 KGHSH, CDR2 LQKENI. Trimming took off 2 bases at V and 1 base at J, with 13 bases between the two ends. The CDR3 here is CASSPVSGTGTDTQYF. The CDR3 bases are TGTGCCAGCTCACCAGTCTCGGGGACTGGCACAGATACGCAGTATTTT.

This chain connects TRBV5-1 to TRBJ2-1, with TRBD2 identical over 14 bases. CDR1 is SGHRS and CDR2 is YFSETQ in the germline V gene. The V gene end was trimmed by 9 bases and the J gene end by 2 bases; junction bases not matched to a gene: 4. The CDR3 length is 15 residues. Here the CDR3 reads CATRLAGGAYNEQFF. In nucleotides, the CDR3 is TGCGCCACCCGACTAGCGGGAGGGGCCTACAATGAGCAGTTCTTC.

This clone came up once. The V gene is TRBV19, the J gene TRBJ1-5; 8 bases fit TRBD1. Germline-derived CDR1 and CDR2 are LNHDA and SQIVND (reference sequence). CDR3 length equals 15 residues. The V gene end was trimmed by 5 bases and the J gene end by 6 bases; junction bases not matched to a gene: 9. CDR3: CASSGQGARGQPQHF. The DNA for the CDR3 is TGTGCCAGTAGTGGCCAGGGGGCCCGAGGTCAGCCCCAGCATTTT.

V usage is TRBV27 and J usage is TRBJ2-3; tentatively, D is TRBD2 (6 bases). The CDR3 runs to 11 residues. V was trimmed by 11 bases and J by 4 bases, leaving 10 bases between them. The germline gives CDR1 MNHEY, CDR2 SMNVEV (reference sequence). The CDR3 coding sequence is TGTGCCGTTCGGAGGGCAGATACGCAGTATTTT. It encodes CAVRRADTQYF.

The chain uses TRBV5-4 and TRBJ2-2, with D possibly being TRBD1 (5 bases). CDR3 length: 15 residues. Germline CDR1 SGHNT, CDR2 YYREEE (reference sequence). Trimming removed 0 bases at V and 7 bases at J, with 13 bases between. This chain's CDR3 is CASSLGGAGGGELFF. CDR3 coding DNA: TGTGCCAGCAGCTTGGGTGGGGCCGGTGGCGGGGAGCTGTTTTTT.

This clone was seen only once. The chain carries TRBV28 and TRBJ2-3; 7 bases line up with TRBD1. V lost 7 bases, J lost 5 bases, and 9 bases stayed unmatched. The CDR3 loop spans 14 amino acids. CDR1 and CDR2 (germline): MDHEN, SYDVKM. CDR3 DNA sequence: TGTGCCAGCAACACCGCGACAGGGATAGATACGCAGTATTTT. It translates to CASNTATGIDTQYF.

V usage is TRBV19 and J usage is TRBJ2-5, with TRBD2 identical over 12 bases. This CDR3 spans 14 amino acids. V lost 8 bases and J lost 3; bases outside the gene matches: 4. Germline assignment: CDR1 LNHDA and CDR2 SQIVND (reference sequence). CDR3 region: CASGRTSGEETQYF. DNA for the CDR3: TGTGCCAGTGGTCGGACTAGCGGGGAAGAGACCCAGTACTTC.

This clone was recorded once. The CDR3 spells CASDVEGRLSSGANVLTF. The CDR3 DNA reads TGTGCCAGCGATGTCGAGGGCCGGCTAAGCTCTGGGGCCAACGTCCTGACTTTC. The V and J genes are TRBV2 and TRBJ2-6; D may be TRBD2 (5 bases). V was clipped by 8 bases and J by 0 bases, with 20 bases between them. CDR3 length: 18 residues. The germline V gene encodes CDR1 SNHLY and CDR2 FYNNEI.

CDR3 loop: CASSPGGTSDTTNEKLFF. The CDR3 DNA reads as TGTGCCAGCAGCCCCGGGGGGACCTCAGATACAACTAATGAAAAACTGTTTTTT. V and J are TRBV9 and TRBJ1-4; possible D gene TRBD1, 5 bases. This CDR3 is 18 amino acids long. Trimming pared 4 bases from V and 0 bases from J, leaving 19 bases between. Looked up from germline, CDR1 is SGDLS and CDR2 is YYNGEE.

The chain employs TRBV28 and TRBJ1-5; 7 nucleotides match TRBD1. The ends lost 2 bases at V and 9 bases at J; junction bases unmatched: 7. The germline V gene encodes CDR1 MDHEN and CDR2 SYDVKM. The CDR3 totals 14 residues. In nucleotides, the CDR3 is TGTGCCAGCAGTTTACGTGGACAGGTAGGGCCCCAGCATTTT. It encodes CASSLRGQVGPQHF.

The gene calls are TRBV5-1 and TRBJ1-2, with no clear D. Between the trimmed V and J ends, which lost 0 bases and 4 bases, there was a span of 13 bases. The CDR3 is 15 residues long. CDR1 SGHRS and CDR2 YFSETQ come from the germline V gene. This CDR3 reads CASSLDRGMGYGYTF. CDR3 bases: TGCGCCAGCAGCTTGGATAGAGGGATGGGCTATGGCTACACCTTC. The whole variable domain, filled in from reference TRBV5-1 and TRBJ1-2, reads KAGVTQTPRYLIKTRGQQVTLSCSPISGHRSVSWYQQTPGQGLQFLFEYFSETQRNKGNFPGRFSGRQFSNSRSEMNVSTLELGDSALYLCASSLDRGMGYGYTFGSGTRLTVV.

The V and J genes are TRBV7-2 and TRBJ1-2; D gene ambiguous. V shed 5 bases and J shed 3 bases, with 13 bases lying between them. This CDR3 is 14 amino acids long. The germline V gene encodes CDR1 SGHTA and CDR2 FQGNSA. The CDR3 reads CASSKRTGDYGYTF. The DNA for the CDR3 is TGTGCCAGCAGCAAACGGACTGGCGACTATGGCTACACCTTC. Full variable domain (rest looked up from reference TRBV7-2 and TRBJ1-2): GAGVSQSPSNKVTEKGKDVELRCDPISGHTALYWYRQSLGQGLEFLIYFQGNSAPDKSGLPSDRFSAERTGGSVSTLTIQRTQQEDSAVYLCASSKRTGDYGYTFGSGTRLTVV.

This sequence joins TRBV10-3 and TRBJ1-2; 7 bases match TRBD1. V gave up 4 bases and J gave up 3 bases; unmatched junction bases: 2. Germline loops: CDR1 ENHRY, CDR2 SYGVKD. The CDR3 is 13 amino acids. Written as DNA, the CDR3 is TGTGCCATCAGTGCCGACAGGGACTATGGCTACACCTTC. The encoded protein is CAISADRDYGYTF.

The chain links TRBV27 to TRBJ2-5, with 8 bases that match TRBD2. This CDR3 has 19 amino acids. CDR1 and CDR2 from the germline V gene are MNHEY and SMNVEV (reference sequence). The V gene end was trimmed by 2 bases and the J gene end by 1 base; junction bases not matched to a gene: 15. CDR3: CASSLGPLGAGGLQETQYF. The DNA for the CDR3 is TGTGCCAGCAGTTTAGGCCCCCTGGGGGCGGGGGGACTCCAAGAGACCCAGTACTTC.